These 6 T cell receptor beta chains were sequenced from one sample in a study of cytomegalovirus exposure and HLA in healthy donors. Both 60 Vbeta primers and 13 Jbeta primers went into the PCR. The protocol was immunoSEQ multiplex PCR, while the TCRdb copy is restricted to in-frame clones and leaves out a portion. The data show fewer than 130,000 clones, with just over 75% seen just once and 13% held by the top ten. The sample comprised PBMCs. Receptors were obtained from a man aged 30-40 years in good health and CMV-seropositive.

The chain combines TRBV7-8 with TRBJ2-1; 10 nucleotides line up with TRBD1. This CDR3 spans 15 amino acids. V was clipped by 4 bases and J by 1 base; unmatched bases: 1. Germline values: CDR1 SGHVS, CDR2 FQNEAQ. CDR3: CASSWTGGSYNEQFF. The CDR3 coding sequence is TGTGCCAGCAGCTGGACAGGGGGGTCCTACAATGAGCAGTTCTTC.

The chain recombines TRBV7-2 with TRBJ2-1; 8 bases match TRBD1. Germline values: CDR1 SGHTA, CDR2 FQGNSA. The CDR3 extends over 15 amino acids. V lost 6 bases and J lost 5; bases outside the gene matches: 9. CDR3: CASRTDRAGNNEQFF. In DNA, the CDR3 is TGTGCCAGCAGAACGGACAGGGCGGGAAACAATGAGCAGTTCTTC.

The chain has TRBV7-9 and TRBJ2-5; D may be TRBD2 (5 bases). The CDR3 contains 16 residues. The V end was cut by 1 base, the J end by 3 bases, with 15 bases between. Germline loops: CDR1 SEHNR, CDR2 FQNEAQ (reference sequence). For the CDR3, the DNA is TGTGCCAGCAGCTTAGAAGGCGTAGCGAGCAAAGAGACCCAGTACTTC. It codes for CASSLEGVASKETQYF.

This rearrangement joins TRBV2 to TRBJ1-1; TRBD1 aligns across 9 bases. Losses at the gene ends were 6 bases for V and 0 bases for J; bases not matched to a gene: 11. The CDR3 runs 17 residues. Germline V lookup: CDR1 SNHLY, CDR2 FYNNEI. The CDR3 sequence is CASRGDRARGLNTEAFF. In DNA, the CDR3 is TGTGCCAGCAGGGGGGACAGGGCCCGCGGACTGAACACTGAAGCTTTCTTT.

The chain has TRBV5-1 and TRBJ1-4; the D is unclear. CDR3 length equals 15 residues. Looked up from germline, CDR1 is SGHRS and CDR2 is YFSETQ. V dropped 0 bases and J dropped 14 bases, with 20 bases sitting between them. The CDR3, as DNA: TGCGCCAGCAGCTTGGCCGGAGGCCCCGAGGGAGTGCTGTTTTTT. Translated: CASSLAGGPEGVLFF.

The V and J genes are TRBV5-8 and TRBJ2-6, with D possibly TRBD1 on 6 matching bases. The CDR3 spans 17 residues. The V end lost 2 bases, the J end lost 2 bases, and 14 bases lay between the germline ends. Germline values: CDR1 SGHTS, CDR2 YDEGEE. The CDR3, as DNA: TGTGCCAGCAGCTTCGGACAGAGTAAGGCTGGGGCCAACGTCCTGACTTTC. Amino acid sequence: CASSFGQSKAGANVLTF. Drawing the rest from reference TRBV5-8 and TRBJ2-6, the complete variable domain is EAGVTQSPTHLIKTRGQQATLRCSPISGHTSVYWYQQALGLGLQFLLWYDEGEERNRGNFPPRFSGRQFPNYSSELNVNALELEDSALYLCASSFGQSKAGANVLTFGAGSRLTVL.